Each of the 16 T cell receptor beta chains below was sequenced from the same sample in a study of T-cell reconstitution after alpha-beta-depleted transplantation in children. Unique molecular identifiers were incorporated when the TCRbeta library was constructed. One entry per CDR3 protein, called by TCRdb with MiXCR from the PCR reads. The table lists about 340,000 distinct CDR3 sequences, 9% to 12% of them singletons. This specimen was PBMCs from the stem cell graft donor, taken from the stem cell graft. Source of these receptors: a human donor who donated a stem cell graft to a child with acute lymphoblastic leukemia.

This clonotype was counted many times. This rearrangement joins TRBV20-1 to TRBJ2-2, with D maybe TRBD2 (5 bases). The CDR3 contains 16 residues. Germline V gene lookup returns CDR1 DFQATT and CDR2 SNEGSKA (reference sequence). V lost 0 bases and J 0 bases, leaving 11 bases between the germline ends. The CDR3 loop is CSARDNGVSNTGELFF. The CDR3 DNA reads as TGCAGTGCTAGAGATAACGGGGTATCGAACACCGGGGAGCTGTTTTTT.

The V and J genes are TRBV7-3 and TRBJ2-3; D gene ambiguous. CDR3 length equals 13 residues. Germline CDR1 SGHTA, CDR2 FQGTGA. Deletions cut 1 base from V and 4 bases from J, with 6 bases between. This chain's CDR3 is CASSLSPADTQYF. CDR3 coding DNA: TGTGCCAGCAGCTTAAGTCCGGCAGATACGCAGTATTTT.

To note about this clonotype: The junction differs from germline at one of its ends, possibly a read error. The gene calls are TRBV28 and TRBJ1-5, with unresolved D. The length of the CDR3 is 14 residues. Germline loops: CDR1 MDHEN, CDR2 SYDVKM. In DNA form, the CDR3 reads TGTGCCAGCAGCTTGGGAGGAAGCAGTCAGCCCCAGCATTTT. Translation: CASSLGGSSQPQHF.

This clonotype was counted only a few times. V gene TRBV7-3 combines with J gene TRBJ1-1; D is perhaps TRBD1 (5 bases). The germline V and J ends were trimmed by 1 base and 7 bases, with 19 bases remaining between them. The CDR3 length is 16 residues. The germline gives CDR1 SGHTA, CDR2 FQGTGA. For the CDR3, the DNA is TGTGCCAGCAGCTTAAACGGGGGAGCCCTCAAGGGTGAAGCTTTCTTT. Protein sequence: CASSLNGGALKGEAFF.

The chain recombines TRBV6-2 or TRBV6-3 with TRBJ2-7; TRBD1 matches 9 bases. Germline CDR1 and CDR2: MNHEY and SVGEGT. The V and J ends lost 0 bases and 6 bases, in that order; junction bases with no gene match: 3. This CDR3 comprises 14 residues. The CDR3 here is CASSYSDRGTEQYF. CDR3 nucleotides: TGTGCCAGCAGTTACTCGGACAGGGGAACCGAGCAGTACTTC.

This clonotype was counted ten times or more. The genes are TRBV4-2 and TRBJ1-3; 8 bases match TRBD1. The germline V gene has CDR1 LGHNA and CDR2 YNFKEQ. The CDR3 is made up of 14 amino acids. V was clipped by 5 bases and J by 4 bases; unmatched bases: 4. The chain's CDR3 is CASSSRTGGNTIYF. CDR3 DNA: TGTGCCAGCAGCTCCCGGACAGGGGGAAACACCATATATTTT.

This clonotype was found a few times. This chain joins TRBV28 and TRBJ2-2, with 10 bases identical to TRBD2. CDR3 length: 16 residues. Germline loops: CDR1 MDHEN, CDR2 SYDVKM. The V gene end was trimmed by 1 base and the J gene end by 7 bases; junction bases not matched to a gene: 6. CDR3 loop: CASSLLLAGEDGELFF. The CDR3 region has the DNA TGTGCCAGCAGTTTATTGCTAGCGGGAGAGGACGGGGAGCTGTTTTTT.

The rearrangement links TRBV28 to TRBJ1-2; 9 nucleotides align to TRBD1. Per the germline V gene, CDR1 is MDHEN and CDR2 is SYDVKM. CDR3 length equals 13 residues. The trim removed 4 bases at V and 5 bases at J, leaving 2 bases unmatched. The CDR3 sequence: CASSWDREYGYTF. The CDR3 region has the DNA TGTGCCAGCAGTTGGGACAGGGAGTATGGCTACACCTTC.

The chain combines TRBV5-1 with TRBJ1-4, with a possible D match to TRBD1 (6 bases). V dropped 3 bases and J dropped 6 bases, with 15 bases sitting between them. The CDR3 extends over 15 amino acids. From germline, CDR1 is SGHRS and CDR2 YFSETQ. The chain's CDR3 is CASSSLGGGDEKLFF. CDR3 in DNA: TGCGCCAGCAGCTCCCTAGGGGGGGGCGATGAAAAACTGTTTTTT.

This sequence joins TRBV4-1 and TRBJ1-5, with a tentative D call TRBD1 (5 bases). The V end was cut by 5 bases, the J end by 2 bases, with 13 bases between. CDR3 length: 15 residues. Germline V gene data show CDR1 as MGHRA and CDR2 as YSYEKL. CDR3 region: CASSKIRGGNQPQHF. In DNA, the CDR3 is TGCGCCAGCAGCAAAATAAGAGGGGGCAATCAGCCCCAGCATTTT.

Ten or more counts support this clonotype. The CDR3 DNA reads as TGTGCCAGCAGCTGGGGGAGGAATGAGCAGTTCTTC. Amino acid sequence: CASSWGRNEQFF. V gene TRBV11-2 combines with J gene TRBJ2-1, with TRBD2 as a possible D gene (6 bases). Germline CDR1 and CDR2: SGHAT and FQNNGV. The CDR3 totals 12 residues. V gave up 4 bases and J gave up 7 bases, with 8 bases separating them.

The chain couples TRBV6-6 to TRBJ2-7; D not resolved. There are 12 residues in the CDR3. CDR1 and CDR2 from the germline V gene are MNHNY and SVGAGI (reference sequence). Trimming removed 6 bases at V and 5 bases at J, with 11 bases between. The CDR3 loop is CASRTLLNEQYF. In DNA form, the CDR3 reads TGTGCCAGCAGAACCCTCCTTAACGAGCAGTACTTC.

This clonotype has more than one count but fewer than ten. The genes are TRBV4-3 and TRBJ2-5; D unresolved. Deletions cut 4 bases from V and 1 base from J, with 13 bases between. The germline CDR1 and CDR2 sequences are LGHNA and YSLEER. The CDR3 contains 15 residues. CDR3: CASSRYDLRQETQYF. DNA for the CDR3: TGCGCCAGCAGCCGGTACGATCTTCGCCAAGAGACCCAGTACTTC.

This clonotype turned up a few times. This rearrangement joins TRBV12-3 or TRBV12-4 to TRBJ2-7; tentatively, D is TRBD2 (6 bases). CDR3 length equals 14 residues. The germline V and J ends were trimmed by 3 bases and 3 bases, with 12 bases remaining between them. CDR3 sequence reads: CASSFGGLNYEQYF. The CDR3 DNA is TGTGCCAGCAGTTTTGGGGGACTTAACTACGAGCAGTACTTC.

There are a few counts of this clonotype. V is TRBV6-2 or TRBV6-3 and J is TRBJ2-2; D perhaps matches TRBD2 (5 bases). Per the germline V gene, CDR1 is MNHEY and CDR2 is SVGEGT. CDR3 length: 13 amino acids. With 6 bases removed from V and 4 bases from J, the gap between germline ends came to 9 bases. CDR3 coding DNA: TGTGCCAGCAGAGAAGGAGGCACCGGGGAGCTGTTTTTT. Protein: CASREGGTGELFF.

The chain couples TRBV24-1 to TRBJ2-1; 8 nucleotides align to TRBD1. CDR3 length: 13 residues. The trim removed 4 bases at V and 10 bases at J, leaving 5 bases unmatched. The germline gives CDR1 KGHDR, CDR2 SFDVKD. The CDR3 sequence: CATSEDRAGEQFF. CDR3 in DNA: TGTGCCACCAGTGAGGACAGGGCCGGAGAGCAGTTCTTC.